This T cell receptor beta chain was identified in a study of blood T cell repertoires in COVID-19 (dated by TCRdb to the early 2020s). At the level of the whole study: The collaborator samples originated in the United States, Italy and Spain and spanned the acute and convalescent phases of COVID-19. Nearly every sample came with metadata listing a de-identified subject ID, COVID-19 status, age in years and sex. The dataset comprised deeply sampled blood TCRbeta repertoires from subjects exposed to, actively infected with, or recovered from COVID-19. Where available, HLA class I and class II types were taken from metadata supplied by the sample provider and were not determined by assay-based typing. The material from the prospective study consisted of cDNA or gDNA derived from T cells, B-cell-depleted T cells, or PBMCs. Samples came from the ongoing ImmuneRACE study (first 160 participants) plus 1,254 subjects from 6 global collaborators. A freely available public database, intended as a resource for researchers studying the immune response to SARS-CoV-2, is where the repertoires were released. What the work shows at the level of the full study, not this receptor alone: The quantity of clinical and demographic metadata differed by source and by participant and was supplied without curation.

Participants in the prospective study were aged roughly 18 to 95 years, lived in about two dozen United States geographic areas, and enrolled through a virtual design. In the prospective study, participants were assigned to cohorts based on the clinical history participants reported in a screening survey and a study questionnaire. Mobile phlebotomists in the prospective study collected whole blood, serum and a nasopharyngeal or oropharyngeal swab from every participant. Prospective study participants could optionally give additional blood draws and questionnaires over a roughly two-month period. Prospective study blood samples were shipped either frozen or at room temperature before DNA extraction. TCRbeta CDR3 regions were amplified from genomic DNA by means of the immunoSEQ Assay, a bias-controlled multiplex PCR. In the source study's methods: Nucleated cell counts per sample were estimated from amplification of reference gene primers within the assay. To quantify the absolute abundance of each unique TCRbeta CDR3 rearrangement, sequence reads were collapsed and filtered. Productive Simpson clonality was computed per sample as the square root of Simpson's diversity index over productive rearrangements. This immuneACCESS table, as held by TCRdb, lists in-frame sequences with V and J called but not all clones. Of the missing ones, under half trace to an unresolved V gene in checked studies; the others have no known cause. V, J and clone size are those of that table, while D and trimming were read from the DNA. In this sample the table shows 150,000 to 200,000 clones, 81% of which occur a single time. The leading ten clones occupy about 5% of the sample.

Compared with germline, V lacks 4 bases and J lacks 5 bases; bases without a gene match: 12. From the cysteine up to the phenylalanine, the CDR3 has a length of 16 residues. This entry keeps only the CDR3 DNA: 48 bases, framed from base 1. According to the germline V gene, CDR1 reads SGDLS and CDR2 reads YYNGEE. In this sample, this clone turned up once. What antigen it recognizes has not been identified. No per-base quality is available; no much larger clone lies one base away. Sequences were obtained from PBMCs or T cells enriched from blood (not recorded which). This sequence originates from a woman between 35 and 50 years old with acute COVID-19. The sequence joins TRBV9 to TRBJ2-3, and 8 bases in between align with TRBD2. The CDR3 protein: CASSPAVAGRLDTQYF. The DNA sequence is as follows: TGTGCCAGCAGCCCCGCGGTAGCGGGACGATTAGATACGCAGTATTTT.